Listed below are T cell receptor beta chains from one sample, sequenced in a study of STAT5B mutations in CD4+ large granular lymphocyte leukemia. Using immunoSEQ multiplex PCR, the repertoire was profiled, and TCRdb retains in-frame clones only, with some absent. The data show about 40,000 clones, roughly 76% seen once. The sequenced sample consisted of CD4+ T cells from blood buffy coats. Source of these receptors: a human donor in good health. Each CDR3 is given without its conserved first and last residue. Rows may omit the clone size; those that give it use once, few, many or a size class.

length	size	V	J	CDR3
13	few	TRBV5-1	TRBJ2-7	ASSLTGQQLYEQY
15	once	TRBV4-1	TRBJ2-5	ASSQGPQRGAIETQY
11	.	TRBV18	TRBJ1-1	ASSLALNTEAF
11	.	TRBV10-3	TRBJ2-1	AIGLSGANEQF
12	.	TRBV19	TRBJ2-3	ASSLKWGPDTQY
13	.	TRBV19	TRBJ2-3	ASSISRARGDTQY
10	.	TRBV28	TRBJ1-2	ASSFTVYGYT
12	.	TRBV18	TRBJ1-2	ASSRPGTEDGYT
11	.	TRBV29-1	TRBJ2-4	SVEGVFKNIQY
13	.	TRBV30	TRBJ1-4	AWSVGWRGNEKLF
14	.	TRBV4-2	TRBJ2-1	ASSLIGTSEYNEQF
12	.	TRBV25-1	TRBJ2-2	ASSESSSTGELF
14	.	TRBV7-6	TRBJ2-1	ASSLAGTGGYNEQF
12	.	TRBV7-9	TRBJ2-1	ASSSADVPREQF
11	.	TRBV28	TRBJ1-1	ASSWDTNTEAF
13	.	TRBV6-6	TRBJ2-7	ASVPLAGPFYEQY
15	.	TRBV7-2	TRBJ2-5	ASSFTGTSGSGATQY
10	.	TRBV6-6	TRBJ1-1	ASSSYGTNAF
11	.	TRBV7-8	TRBJ2-5	ASSLSSLGTQY
13	.	TRBV30	TRBJ2-7	AWTSWGQGGYEQY
13	once	TRBV6-1	TRBJ2-5	ASSDMGQPKETQY
12	.	TRBV7-2	TRBJ2-7	ASSVGGVVNEQY
11	.	TRBV10-3	TRBJ2-7	AISPTETYEQY
12	.	TRBV11-3	TRBJ1-1	ASSLDPFGTEAF
13	.	TRBV28	TRBJ1-2	ASSFNDRGQVGYT
12	.	TRBV19	TRBJ1-1	ASSDRDMNTEAF
11	once	TRBV2	TRBJ1-4	ASSRDRGEKLF
11	few	TRBV19	TRBJ1-1	ASSLKEGTEAF
14	.	TRBV5-1	TRBJ2-3	ASSLGLAFSTDTQY
14	.	TRBV4-2	TRBJ2-7	ASSQEGTGGLHEQY
12	few	TRBV19	TRBJ1-5	ASSIQGEPEPQH
12	.	TRBV19	TRBJ1-1	ASTSTPGRREAF
12	.	TRBV5-1	TRBJ2-1	ASSGTSGYNEQF